Shown below are 30 T cell receptor beta chains from a single sample sequenced in a study of PD-1 blockade in classical Hodgkin lymphoma. Here immunoSEQ multiplex PCR was the method, and the copy in TCRdb shows in-frame clones only, minus some. The sample holds roughly 11,000 clones; approximately 84% are singletons and the top ten take 30%. In every patient, relapse followed autologous stem cell transplantation, while exposure to brentuximab vedotin differed. The source was peripheral blood mononuclear cells (PBMCs), collected at baseline. All receptors derive from a human donor with classical Hodgkin lymphoma.

The V and J genes are TRBV4-3 and TRBJ2-7; TRBD1 matches 7 bases. Trimming cost V 4 bases and J 2 bases; bases outside gene matches: 8. Germline V gene data show CDR1 as LGHNA and CDR2 as YSLEER. The CDR3 is made up of 15 amino acids. In DNA, the CDR3 is TGCGCCAGCAGCCGATGGACAGGTTCGGCCTACGAGCAGTACTTC. Translated, it gives CASSRWTGSAYEQYF.

The gene calls are TRBV7-2 and TRBJ2-3; weak D call: TRBD1 (6 bases). The CDR3 is 14 residues long. Germline assignment: CDR1 SGHTA and CDR2 FQGNSA. The V end was cut by 1 base, the J end by 3 bases, with 8 bases between. The DNA for the CDR3 is TGTGCCAGCAGCTTAGGGACAGCTACAGATACGCAGTATTTT. Residues: CASSLGTATDTQYF. Full variable domain (remainder filled in from reference TRBV7-2 and TRBJ2-3): GAGVSQSPSNKVTEKGKDVELRCDPISGHTALYWYRQSLGQGLEFLIYFQGNSAPDKSGLPSDRFSAERTGGSVSTLTIQRTQQEDSAVYLCASSLGTATDTQYFGPGTRLTVL.

The chain recombines TRBV5-1 with TRBJ2-2, with D possibly matching TRBD1 (6 bases). This CDR3 has 14 amino acids. Trimming left V 3 bases short and J 4 bases short, with 10 bases between. The germline V gene has CDR1 SGHRS and CDR2 YFSETQ. CDR3 loop: CASSSTGSTGELFF. DNA of the CDR3: TGCGCCAGCAGCTCCACAGGGTCCACCGGGGAGCTGTTTTTT.

The V call is TRBV5-6, the J call TRBJ2-7; perhaps TRBD1 as D (6 bases). Germline CDR1 is SGHDT and CDR2 is YYEEEE. The V end was cut by 1 base, the J end by 6 bases, with 17 bases between. The CDR3 is 15 residues long. The CDR3, as DNA: TGTGCCAGCAGCTTGTGGCGTGGGCAGGGGATCGAGCAGTACTTC. This codes for CASSLWRGQGIEQYF.

V gene TRBV11-3 combines with J gene TRBJ1-2, with D possibly TRBD1 on 6 matching bases. CDR1 SGHNT and CDR2 YENEEA come from the germline V gene. The CDR3 runs 15 residues. Trimming left V 1 base short and J 4 bases short, with 13 bases between. The CDR3 DNA sequence: TGTGCCAGCAGCTTAGGTCAGGGGATGGCCTATGGCTACACCTTC. It specifies CASSLGQGMAYGYTF.

This clone was picked up one time. The gene calls are TRBV6-1 and TRBJ2-3, with 8 bases aligning to TRBD2. Germline values: CDR1 MNHNS, CDR2 SASEGT. This CDR3 has 14 residues. With 7 bases clipped from V and 6 bases from J, the junction kept 9 bases outside the gene matches. The CDR3 protein is CASNKRETSDTQYF. CDR3 bases: TGTGCCAGCAACAAGCGGGAGACTTCCGATACGCAGTATTTT.

The V call is TRBV7-9, the J call TRBJ1-5; tentatively, D is TRBD1 (5 bases). The germline V gene has CDR1 SEHNR and CDR2 FQNEAQ (reference sequence). V was pared by 1 base and J by 8 bases, with 15 bases between. The CDR3 spans 15 residues. The CDR3 DNA is TGTGCCAGCAGCTTAGATGGCAGGGTGGCCGAGCCCCAGCATTTT. It is translated as CASSLDGRVAEPQHF.

The CDR3 DNA reads TGTGCCAGCAGGGCCCGGACTAGCGGCTACAATGAGCAGTTCTTC. Translation gives CASRARTSGYNEQFF. The chain employs TRBV2 and TRBJ2-1; 10 bases match TRBD2. CDR1 is SNHLY and CDR2 is FYNNEI in the germline V gene. Losses at the gene ends were 6 bases for V and 3 bases for J; bases not matched to a gene: 5. The CDR3 is 15 residues long.

This chain joins TRBV7-2 and TRBJ1-2, with TRBD1 matching over 9 bases. CDR1 is SGHTA and CDR2 is FQGNSA in the germline V gene. CDR3 length equals 15 residues. V dropped 4 bases and J dropped 1; count of bases not matched to a gene: 4. This CDR3 is CASSSDRGVNYGYTF. The CDR3 region has the DNA TGTGCCAGCAGCTCAGACAGGGGGGTTAACTATGGCTACACCTTC.

The chain joins TRBV9 to TRBJ2-1, with D hard to call. The germline V and J ends were trimmed by 4 bases and 0 bases, with 17 bases remaining between them. CDR1 and CDR2 (germline): SGDLS, YYNGEE. The length of the CDR3 is 17 residues. This chain's CDR3 is CASSQGITASSYNEQFF. The DNA for the CDR3 is TGTGCCAGCAGCCAAGGGATCACAGCAAGCTCCTACAATGAGCAGTTCTTC.

CDR3 in amino acids: CSATDREKLFF. The CDR3 DNA reads TGCAGTGCCACGGACAGGGAAAAACTGTTTTTT. J is TRBJ1-4 and V is TRBV20-1, with 7 bases lining up with TRBD1. The CDR3 loop spans 11 amino acids. Germline CDR1 DFQATT, CDR2 SNEGSKA (reference sequence). V shed 6 bases and J 8 bases; nucleotides not matched to a gene: 3.

The gene calls are TRBV12-2 and TRBJ2-1; TRBD2 reflects the table's D call only, with no check against the DNA. TRBV12-2 is flagged as a pseudogene. This CDR3 comprises 17 residues. In nucleotides, the CDR3 is TGTGCAAGTCGCTTAAGGACTAGCGGGAGAAATTACAATGAGCAGTTCTTC. Translated: CASRLRTSGRNYNEQFF.

A remark on this clone: The conserved phenylalanine or tryptophan normally closing the CDR3 is absent here, so this likely arose from a read error. It is unclear where the CDR3 begins or ends on the DNA, so no DNA is shown, and the CDR3 is as TCRdb lists it. V gene TRBV5-7 combines with J gene TRBJ1-2. TRBV5-7 has ORF status, its function being uncertain. From its first to its last residue, the CDR3 has 12 amino acids. CDR3 in amino acids: CASSLRGGIPTT.

V gene TRBV30 combines with J gene TRBJ2-7; either TRBD1 or TRBD2 may fit D (5 bases each). Looked up from germline, CDR1 is GTSNPN and CDR2 is SVGIG (reference sequence). CDR3 length: 15 residues. V lost 4 bases and J lost 0, with 16 bases in between. CDR3 sequence reads: CAWMGRRYPSYEQYF. The DNA for the CDR3 is TGTGCCTGGATGGGGCGGAGGTACCCCTCCTACGAGCAGTACTTC. Looking up the rest from reference TRBV30 and TRBJ2-7 gives the full variable domain: SQTIHQWPATLVQPVGSPLSLECTVEGTSNPNLYWYRQAAGRGLQLLFYSVGIGQISSEVPQNLSASRPQDRQFILSSKKLLLSDSGFYLCAWMGRRYPSYEQYFGPGTRLTVT.

The V call is TRBV30, the J call TRBJ2-7; 10 nucleotides align to TRBD1. Germline values: CDR1 GTSNPN, CDR2 SVGIG (reference sequence). The V gene end was trimmed by 3 bases and the J gene end by 2 bases; junction bases not matched to a gene: 10. The CDR3 sequence is 16 residues long. This CDR3 is CAWSSGQGRGAYEQYF. The DNA of the CDR3 is TGTGCCTGGAGCTCGGGACAGGGGAGGGGCGCCTACGAGCAGTACTTC.

The chain recombines TRBV29-1 with TRBJ1-2; the D gene is possibly TRBD1 (6 bases). The length of the CDR3 is 14 residues. CDR1 is SQVTM, CDR2 ANQGSEA, per germline. Deletions cut 7 bases from V and 6 bases from J, with 21 bases between. CDR3 in amino acids: CSASIAQGRDGYTF. Here the CDR3 DNA reads TGCAGCGCTTCCATAGCACAGGGAAGGGATGGCTACACCTTC.

This clone was detected only once. V gene TRBV6-5 combines with J gene TRBJ2-3, with TRBD2 identical over 7 bases. The trim removed 4 bases at V and 5 bases at J, leaving 12 bases unmatched. CDR3 length: 16 residues. Germline CDR1 MNHEY, CDR2 SVGAGI. The CDR3 nucleotides read TGTGCCAGCAGTTGCGAGGCGGGGGTTGTGGGAGATACGCAGTATTTT. This sequence encodes CASSCEAGVVGDTQYF.

The rearrangement joins TRBV11-2 to TRBJ1-2; D ambiguous. V was clipped by 3 bases and J by 5 bases, with 16 bases between them. CDR1 is SGHAT, CDR2 FQNNGV, per germline. The CDR3 has 15 amino acids. In DNA form, the CDR3 reads TGTGCCAGCAGCTTGGGTGCCGACCCCGTTTATGGCTACACCTTC. Protein sequence: CASSLGADPVYGYTF.

This clone came up a few times. The chain joins TRBV4-1 to TRBJ1-6; D is undetermined. There are 17 residues in the CDR3. Germline assignment: CDR1 MGHRA and CDR2 YSYEKL. The V end lost 0 bases, the J end lost 7 bases, and 16 bases lay between the germline ends. The CDR3 DNA follows: TGCGCCAGCAGCCAAGATCCGGTTGGGCAGGTCAATTCACCCCTCCACTTT. Residues: CASSQDPVGQVNSPLHF.

The chain carries TRBV14 and TRBJ2-3; D gene uncertain. V shed 3 bases and J shed 9 bases, with 16 bases lying between them. CDR3 size: 14 residues. CDR1 is SGHDN and CDR2 is FVKESK in the germline V gene. This chain's CDR3 is CASSQYGSYPTQYF. The CDR3 DNA follows: TGTGCCAGCAGCCAGTATGGTTCCTACCCGACGCAGTATTTT. Together with reference TRBV14 and TRBJ2-3, the CDR3 gives the full variable domain: EAGVTQFPSHSVIEKGQTVTLRCDPISGHDNLYWYRRVMGKEIKFLLHFVKESKQDESGMPNNRFLAERTGGTYSTLKVQPAELEDSGVYFCASSQYGSYPTQYFGPGTRLTVL.

The V gene is TRBV6-6, the J gene TRBJ1-5, with 8 bases fitting TRBD1. The V segment lost 5 bases and the J segment 4 bases; nucleotides outside the gene matches: 7. This CDR3 is 15 amino acids long. The germline V gene has CDR1 MNHNY and CDR2 SVGAGI (reference sequence). CDR3 DNA: TGTGCCAGCAGTGGAGCAGGGGGCGGAAATCAGCCCCAGCATTTT. Translation gives CASSGAGGGNQPQHF.

The rearrangement joins TRBV19 to TRBJ2-3; the D is unclear. V was pared by 6 bases and J by 2 bases, with 15 bases between. This CDR3 region has 15 residues. Germline CDR1 and CDR2: LNHDA and SQIVND (reference sequence). CDR3 bases: TGTGCCAGTAGCCCCGGCAGCCTTATCACAGATACGCAGTATTTT. Encoded protein: CASSPGSLITDTQYF.

V gene TRBV4-1 combines with J gene TRBJ2-5; 12 nucleotides match TRBD2. The CDR3 length is 18 residues. V dropped 5 bases and J dropped 5; count of bases not matched to a gene: 15. From germline, CDR1 is MGHRA and CDR2 YSYEKL. The CDR3 nucleotides read TGCGCCAGCAGCGAAGCCCCTAGCGGGGGGGCCGAGCAGGAGACCCAGTACTTC. Translation: CASSEAPSGGAEQETQYF.

The rearrangement links TRBV28 to TRBJ2-6, with D possibly matching TRBD2 (5 bases). CDR1 is MDHEN, CDR2 SYDVKM, per germline. The length of the CDR3 is 15 residues. Trimming cost V 6 bases and J 2 bases, with 11 bases left between them. This CDR3 is CASSRTATGANVLTF. CDR3 bases: TGTGCCAGCAGCAGGACTGCTACTGGGGCCAACGTCCTGACTTTC.

CDR3 coding DNA: TGTGCCAGCAGTGAAGCGTTTGGCGGTGAAGCTTTCTTT. Its protein is CASSEAFGGEAFF. The rearrangement joins TRBV2 to TRBJ1-1; D call uncertain. V lost 0 bases and J lost 7, with 9 bases in between. The CDR3 has 13 amino acids. CDR1 is SNHLY, CDR2 FYNNEI, per germline.

This chain connects TRBV27 to TRBJ1-1; no definite D call. Germline V lookup: CDR1 MNHEY, CDR2 SMNVEV (reference sequence). There are 13 residues in the CDR3. The V gene lost 5 bases and the J gene lost 10 bases, with 17 bases spanning the gap. The CDR3 here is CASSPTTLLRAFF. CDR3 DNA: TGTGCCAGCAGTCCAACGACACTCCTCCGAGCTTTCTTT.

This clone was seen just once. This chain links TRBV5-5 with TRBJ2-3; D gene uncertain. Trimming stripped 0 bases from V and 2 bases from J, with 7 bases between. Germline lookup yields CDR1 SGHKS and CDR2 YYEKEE (reference sequence). The CDR3 totals 14 residues. Here the CDR3 reads CASSLGGDTDTQYF. The CDR3 bases are TGTGCCAGCAGCTTGGGTGGGGACACAGATACGCAGTATTTT.

This clone was counted a few times. This chain joins TRBV9 and TRBJ2-1, with 8 bases that match TRBD2. Germline CDR1 and CDR2: SGDLS and YYNGEE. The CDR3 runs to 17 residues. Germline trimming cut 0 bases from V and 1 base from J; bases unmatched to any gene: 6. This CDR3 is CASSVAGLVGSYNEQFF. The CDR3 coding sequence is TGTGCCAGCAGCGTAGCGGGACTAGTAGGATCCTACAATGAGCAGTTCTTC.

The V gene is TRBV11-2, the J gene TRBJ1-2; D gene unclear. Between the trimmed V and J ends, which lost 1 base and 5 bases, there was a span of 8 bases. This CDR3 comprises 13 residues. Germline assignment: CDR1 SGHAT and CDR2 FQNNGV. The CDR3: CASSLVAGYGYTF. DNA for the CDR3: TGTGCCAGCAGCTTAGTAGCAGGTTATGGCTACACCTTC.

The gene calls are TRBV12-5 and TRBJ1-5; D might be TRBD1 (6 bases). Looked up from germline, CDR1 is LGHNT and CDR2 is FRNRAP. The germline V and J ends were trimmed by 0 bases and 7 bases, with 19 bases remaining between them. The CDR3 has 17 amino acids. The CDR3 sequence: CASGLVLGRGLGQPQHF. The DNA of the CDR3 is TGTGCTAGTGGTTTGGTACTTGGAAGGGGGTTAGGGCAGCCCCAGCATTTT.